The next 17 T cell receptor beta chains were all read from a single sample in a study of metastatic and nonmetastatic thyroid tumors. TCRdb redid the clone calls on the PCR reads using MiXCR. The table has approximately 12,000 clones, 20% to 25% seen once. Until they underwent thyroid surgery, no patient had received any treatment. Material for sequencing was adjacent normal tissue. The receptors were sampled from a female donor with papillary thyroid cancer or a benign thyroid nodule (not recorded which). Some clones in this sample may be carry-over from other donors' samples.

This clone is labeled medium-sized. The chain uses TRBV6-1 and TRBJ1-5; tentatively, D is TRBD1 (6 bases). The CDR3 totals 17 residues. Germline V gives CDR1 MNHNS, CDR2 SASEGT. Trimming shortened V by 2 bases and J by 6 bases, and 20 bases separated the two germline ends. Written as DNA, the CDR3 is TGTGCCAGCAGTGAAAGGGTACAGGGTAGCTCTTCTCAGCCCCAGCATTTT. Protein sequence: CASSERVQGSSSQPQHF.

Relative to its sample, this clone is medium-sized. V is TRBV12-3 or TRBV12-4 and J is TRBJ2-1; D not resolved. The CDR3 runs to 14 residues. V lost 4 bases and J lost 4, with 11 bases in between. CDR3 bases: TGTGCCAGCAGTTGGGGAAAAAATTACAATGAGCAGTTCTTC. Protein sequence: CASSWGKNYNEQFF.

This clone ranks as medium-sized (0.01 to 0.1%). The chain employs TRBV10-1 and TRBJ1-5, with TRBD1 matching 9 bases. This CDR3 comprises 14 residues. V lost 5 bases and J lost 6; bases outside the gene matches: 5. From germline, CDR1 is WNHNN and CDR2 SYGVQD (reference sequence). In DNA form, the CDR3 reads TGCGCCAGCAGTCCGGACAGGGGTTTTCAGCCCCAGCATTTT. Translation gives CASSPDRGFQPQHF.

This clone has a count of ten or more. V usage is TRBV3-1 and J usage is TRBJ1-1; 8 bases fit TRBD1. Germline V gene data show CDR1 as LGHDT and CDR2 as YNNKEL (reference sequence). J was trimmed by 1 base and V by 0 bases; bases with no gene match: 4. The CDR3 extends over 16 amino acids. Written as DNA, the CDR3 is TGTGCCAGCAGCCAAGAATGGGACAGGCCGAACACTGAAGCTTTCTTT. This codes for CASSQEWDRPNTEAFF.

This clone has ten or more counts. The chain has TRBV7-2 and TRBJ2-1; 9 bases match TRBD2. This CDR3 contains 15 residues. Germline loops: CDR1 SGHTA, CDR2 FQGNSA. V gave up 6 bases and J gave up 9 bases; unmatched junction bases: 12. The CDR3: CASSKLAGGPAEQFF. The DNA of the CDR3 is TGTGCCAGCAGTAAGCTGGCGGGGGGGCCGGCTGAGCAGTTCTTC.

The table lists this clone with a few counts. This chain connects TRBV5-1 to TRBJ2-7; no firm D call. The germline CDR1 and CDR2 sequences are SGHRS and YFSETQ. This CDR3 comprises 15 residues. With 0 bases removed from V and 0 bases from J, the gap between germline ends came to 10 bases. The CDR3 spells CASSLGSGISYEQYF. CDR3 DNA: TGCGCCAGCAGCTTGGGGTCAGGCATCTCCTACGAGCAGTACTTC. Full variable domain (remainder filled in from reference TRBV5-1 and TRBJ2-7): KAGVTQTPRYLIKTRGQQVTLSCSPISGHRSVSWYQQTPGQGLQFLFEYFSETQRNKGNFPGRFSGRQFSNSRSEMNVSTLELGDSALYLCASSLGSGISYEQYFGPGTRLTVT.

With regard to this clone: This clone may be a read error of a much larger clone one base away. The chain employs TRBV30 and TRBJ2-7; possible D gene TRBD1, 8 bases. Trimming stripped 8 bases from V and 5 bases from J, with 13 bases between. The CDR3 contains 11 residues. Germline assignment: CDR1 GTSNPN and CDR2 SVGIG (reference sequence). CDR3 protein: CATGGGHEQYF. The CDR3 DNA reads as TGTGCCACAGGGGGGGGGCACGAGCAGTACTTC.

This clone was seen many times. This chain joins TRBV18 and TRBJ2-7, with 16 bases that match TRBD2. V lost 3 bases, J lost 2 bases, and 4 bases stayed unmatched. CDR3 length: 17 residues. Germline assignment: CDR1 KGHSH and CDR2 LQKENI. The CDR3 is CASSPPGTSGRAYEQYF. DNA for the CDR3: TGTGCCAGCTCACCCCCCGGGACTAGCGGGAGGGCCTACGAGCAGTACTTC.

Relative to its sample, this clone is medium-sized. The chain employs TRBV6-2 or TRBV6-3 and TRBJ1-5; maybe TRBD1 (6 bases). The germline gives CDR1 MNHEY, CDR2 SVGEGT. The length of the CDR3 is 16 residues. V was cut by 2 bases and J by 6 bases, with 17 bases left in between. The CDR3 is CASSYTGQQVAQPQHF. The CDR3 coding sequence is TGTGCCAGCAGTTACACAGGGCAGCAAGTGGCTCAGCCCCAGCATTTT.

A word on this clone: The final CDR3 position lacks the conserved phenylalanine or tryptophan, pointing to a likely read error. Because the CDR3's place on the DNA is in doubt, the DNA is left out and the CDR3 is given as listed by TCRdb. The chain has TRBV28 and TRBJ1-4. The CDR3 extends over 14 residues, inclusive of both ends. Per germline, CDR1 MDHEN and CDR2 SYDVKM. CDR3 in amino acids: CASKSAATNEKQFC.

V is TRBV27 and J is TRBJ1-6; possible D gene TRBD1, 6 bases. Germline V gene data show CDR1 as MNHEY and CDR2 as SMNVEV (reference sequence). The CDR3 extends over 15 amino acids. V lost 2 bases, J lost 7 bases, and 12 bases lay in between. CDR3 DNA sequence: TGTGCCAGCAGTTTACGGACTCAGGGGAATTCACCCCTCCACTTT. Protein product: CASSLRTQGNSPLHF.

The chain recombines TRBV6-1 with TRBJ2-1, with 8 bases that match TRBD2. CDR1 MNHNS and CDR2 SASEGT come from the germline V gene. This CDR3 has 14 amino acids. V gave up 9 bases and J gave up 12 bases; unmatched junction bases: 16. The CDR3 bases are TGTGCCAGACAGAGCGGGAGCTCCTACAGTGTGCAGTTCTTC. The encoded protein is CARQSGSSYSVQFF.

The CDR3 here is CASDPGQGADTQYF. The CDR3 DNA follows: TGTGCCAGCGACCCGGGACAGGGGGCAGATACGCAGTATTTT. This chain uses TRBV2 with TRBJ2-3; 11 positions match TRBD1. This CDR3 region has 14 residues. The germline V gene encodes CDR1 SNHLY and CDR2 FYNNEI. The V segment lost 8 bases and the J segment 4 bases; nucleotides outside the gene matches: 5.

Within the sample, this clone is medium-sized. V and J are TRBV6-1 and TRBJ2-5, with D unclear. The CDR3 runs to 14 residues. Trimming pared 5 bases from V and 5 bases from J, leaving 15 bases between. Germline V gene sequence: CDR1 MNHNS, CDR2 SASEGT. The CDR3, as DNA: TGTGCCAGCAGTACTTCAGGAAGTCGGGAGACCCAGTACTTC. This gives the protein CASSTSGSRETQYF.

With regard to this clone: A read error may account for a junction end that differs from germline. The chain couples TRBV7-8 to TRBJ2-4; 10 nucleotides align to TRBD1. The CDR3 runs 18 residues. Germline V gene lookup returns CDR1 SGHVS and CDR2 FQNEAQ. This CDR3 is CASSLEFGGQGTKNTQYF. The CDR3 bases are TGTGCCAGCAGCTTAGAATTTGGGGGACAGGGGACCAAAAACACTCAGTACTTC. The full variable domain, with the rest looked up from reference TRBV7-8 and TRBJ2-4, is GAGVSQSPRYKVAKRGQDVALRCDPISGHVSLFWYQQALGQGPEFLTYFQNEAQLDKSGLPSDRFFAERPEGSVSTLKIQRTQQEDSAVYLCASSLEFGGQGTKNTQYFGAGTRLSVL.

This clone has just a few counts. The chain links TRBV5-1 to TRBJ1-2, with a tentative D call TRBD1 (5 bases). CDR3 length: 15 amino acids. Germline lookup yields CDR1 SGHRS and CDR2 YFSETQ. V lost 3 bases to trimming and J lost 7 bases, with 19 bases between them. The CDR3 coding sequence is TGCGCCAGCAGCTCTGACCCGGGGACGGCGGGTGGCTACACCTTC. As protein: CASSSDPGTAGGYTF.

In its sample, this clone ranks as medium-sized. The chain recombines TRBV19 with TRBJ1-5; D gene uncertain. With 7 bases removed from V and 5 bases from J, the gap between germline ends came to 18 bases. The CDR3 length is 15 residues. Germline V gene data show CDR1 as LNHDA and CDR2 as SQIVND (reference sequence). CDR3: CASTPSGPADQPQHF. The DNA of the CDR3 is TGTGCCAGTACCCCCAGTGGGCCCGCCGATCAGCCCCAGCATTTT. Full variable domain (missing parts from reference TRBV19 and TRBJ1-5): DGGITQSPKYLFRKEGQNVTLSCEQNLNHDAMYWYRQDPGQGLRLIYYSQIVNDFQKGDIAEGYSVSREKKESFPLTVTSAQKNPTAFYLCASTPSGPADQPQHFGDGTRLSIL.